Below, one T cell receptor beta chain is given with its context. The data are from a study of cytomegalovirus exposure and HLA in healthy donors. The study ran its PCR with 60 Vbeta and 13 Jbeta primers. The data were produced by immunoSEQ multiplex PCR, yet TCRdb's version contains in-frame clones alone and is incomplete. Among 130,000 or so clones listed, 75% were seen once. The V gene lost 2 bases and the J gene lost 5 bases, with 6 bases spanning the gap. The germline V gene encodes CDR1 GTSNPN and CDR2 SVGIG (reference sequence). The CDR3 has 11 residues. Sequenced: PBMCs. The sequence was obtained from a middle-aged woman in good health and CMV-seropositive. The chain combines TRBV30 with TRBJ1-1, with a tentative D call TRBD1 (6 bases). In DNA form, the CDR3 reads TGTGCCTGGAGTCAGGGGACTGAAGCTTTCTTT. Residues: CAWSQGTEAFF.